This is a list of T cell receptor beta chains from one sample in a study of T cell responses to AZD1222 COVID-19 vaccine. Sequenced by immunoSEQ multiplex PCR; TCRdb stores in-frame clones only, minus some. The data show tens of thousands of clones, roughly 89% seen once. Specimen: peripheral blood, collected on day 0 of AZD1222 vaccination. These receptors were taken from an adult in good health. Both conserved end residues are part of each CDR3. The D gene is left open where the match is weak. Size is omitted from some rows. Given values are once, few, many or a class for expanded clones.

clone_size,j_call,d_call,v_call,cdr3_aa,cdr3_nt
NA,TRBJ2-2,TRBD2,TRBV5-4,CASSPTSGRTGELFF,TGTGCCAGCAGCCCGACTAGCGGGAGAACCGGGGAGCTGTTTTTT
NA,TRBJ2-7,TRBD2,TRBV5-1,CASSLIAGVSGSDPEQYF,TGCGCCAGCAGCTTGATAGCGGGAGTGTCGGGATCCGATCCCGAGCAGTACTTC
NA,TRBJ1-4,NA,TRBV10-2,CASRGATSTATNEKLFF,TGCGCCAGCAGGGGGGCCACAAGCACTGCAACTAATGAAAAACTGTTTTTT
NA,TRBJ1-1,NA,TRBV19,CASSILGTRDTEAFF,TGTGCCAGTAGTATTTTGGGGACGAGGGACACTGAAGCTTTCTTT
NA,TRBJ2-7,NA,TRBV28,CASQPGQSYEQYF,TGTGCCAGCCAACCGGGACAATCTTACGAGCAGTACTTC
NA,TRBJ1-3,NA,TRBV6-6,CASSHDETGNTIYF,TGTGCCAGCAGCCACGATGAAACTGGAAACACCATATATTTT
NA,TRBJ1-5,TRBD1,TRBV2,CASMRGQGRRPQHF,TGTGCCAGCATGCGGGGACAGGGCAGGCGGCCCCAGCATTTT
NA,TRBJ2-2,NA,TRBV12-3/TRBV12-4,CASSLRGIGELFF,TGTGCCAGCAGTTTGCGAGGGATCGGGGAGCTGTTTTTT
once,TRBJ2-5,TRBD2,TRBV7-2,CASSLGASGGAQETQYF,TGTGCCAGCAGCTTAGGGGCTAGCGGGGGGGCCCAAGAGACCCAGTACTTC
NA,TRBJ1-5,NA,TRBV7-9,CASSFGQVNQPQHF,TGTGCCAGCAGCTTCGGGCAGGTAAATCAGCCCCAGCATTTT
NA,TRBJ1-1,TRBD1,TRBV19,CASSPGGGTGLGTEAFF,TGTGCCAGTAGCCCGGGTGGAGGGACAGGGCTTGGAACTGAAGCTTTCTTT
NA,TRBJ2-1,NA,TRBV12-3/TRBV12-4,CASSLRGGEKFF,TGTGCCAGCAGTTTAAGGGGCGGGGAGAAGTTCTTC
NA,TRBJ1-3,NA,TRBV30,CAWNHDYSGNTIYF,TGTGCCTGGAATCATGATTACTCTGGAAACACCATATATTTT
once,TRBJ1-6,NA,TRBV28,CASTSRTQGNSPLHF,TGTGCCAGCACTTCCCGAACCCAGGGGAATTCACCCCTCCACTTT
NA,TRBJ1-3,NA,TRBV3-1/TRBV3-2,CASSSLSGNTIYF,TGTGCCAGCAGCAGCCTGAGTGGAAACACCATATATTTT
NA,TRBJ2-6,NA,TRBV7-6,CASSPFPGAGANVLTF,TGTGCCAGCAGCCCCTTTCCAGGAGCAGGGGCCAACGTCCTGACTTTC
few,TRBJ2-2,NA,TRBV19,CASYGISHSGELFF,TGTGCCAGTTACGGGATCTCACACTCCGGGGAGCTGTTTTTT
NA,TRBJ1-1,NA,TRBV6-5,CASSYSGGATEAFF,TGTGCCAGCAGTTACTCGGGCGGGGCCACTGAAGCTTTCTTT
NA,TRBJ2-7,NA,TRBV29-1,CSALESSYEQYF,TGCAGCGCCCTGGAGAGCTCCTACGAGCAGTACTTC
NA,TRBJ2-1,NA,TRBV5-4,CASSPGTLTYNEQFF,TGTGCCAGCAGTCCCGGGACGTTGACCTACAATGAGCAGTTCTTC
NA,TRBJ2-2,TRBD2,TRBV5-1,CASSQLAGDTGELFF,TGCGCCAGCAGCCAACTAGCGGGAGACACCGGGGAGCTGTTTTTT
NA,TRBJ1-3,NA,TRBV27,CASSLRGSGNTIYF,TGTGCCAGCAGTTTACGAGGGTCCGGAAACACCATATATTTT
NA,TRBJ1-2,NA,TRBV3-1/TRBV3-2,CASSHGTMSNYGYTF,TGTGCCAGCAGCCACGGCACGATGTCTAACTATGGCTACACCTTC